A selection of T cell receptor beta chains follows, all from one sample in a study of shared clonotypes between healthy human individuals. Repertoires were generated with immunoSEQ multiplex PCR, while TCRdb's copy carries only in-frame clones and drops some. This table has about 2.2 million clones, just under 95% appearing once. The sample comprised naive CD8+ T cells from PBMCs. Every receptor here comes from a man aged 18 to 35 in good health. Some clones in this sample may be carry-over from other donors' samples. Each CDR3 is given with its conserved first and last residue. A D gene is named only where the DNA matches it firmly. Size is omitted from some rows. Given values are once, few, many or a class for expanded clones.

V: TRBV9
size: -
J: TRBJ2-7
D: -
DNA: TGTGCCAGCAGCGTATCTACAGGGACCCACGAGCAGTACTTC
CDR3: CASSVSTGTHEQYF

V: TRBV29-1
size: -
J: TRBJ2-7
D: -
DNA: TGCAGCGTTGTGATCTCAGGGTTCGTGTGGGAGCAGTACTTC
CDR3: CSVVISGFVWEQYF

V: TRBV6-1
size: -
J: TRBJ2-7
D: TRBD2
DNA: TGTGCCAGCAGTGAGGGACTAGCGGGAGGGAACTGGGCCTACGAGCAGTACTTC
CDR3: CASSEGLAGGNWAYEQYF

V: TRBV6-6
size: -
J: TRBJ1-1
D: -
DNA: TGTGCCAGCAGTTTTTCGGAGGGCGACACTGAAGCTTTCTTT
CDR3: CASSFSEGDTEAFF

V: TRBV28
size: -
J: TRBJ2-3
D: TRBD1
DNA: TGTGCCACCATACAGGGGGCGAGCACAGATACGCAGTATTTT
CDR3: CATIQGASTDTQYF

V: TRBV19
size: -
J: TRBJ1-1
D: -
DNA: TGTGCCAGTAGGATGAAGGGGAACACTGAAGCTTTCTTT
CDR3: CASRMKGNTEAFF

V: TRBV10-2
size: -
J: TRBJ1-1
D: -
DNA: TGCGCCAGCAGTGACGGGGGAGAGGCTGAAGCTTTCTTT
CDR3: CASSDGGEAEAFF

V: TRBV7-3
size: few
J: TRBJ2-2
D: TRBD1
DNA: TGTGCCAGCAGCTGGACAGGGGACACCGGGGAGCTGTTTTTT
CDR3: CASSWTGDTGELFF

V: TRBV4-3
size: -
J: TRBJ2-2
D: TRBD1
DNA: TGCGCCAGCAGCCAAGGACAGGGAGTTACCGGGGAGCTGTTTTTT
CDR3: CASSQGQGVTGELFF

V: TRBV4-3
size: -
J: TRBJ2-7
D: -
DNA: TGCGCCAGCAGCCTTAGTAAGGGTCCCTACGAGCAGTACTTC
CDR3: CASSLSKGPYEQYF

V: TRBV7-9
size: -
J: TRBJ2-6
D: -
DNA: TGTGCCAGCAGAACCCTCGTCAGGGAATCTGGGGCCAACGTCCTGACTTTC
CDR3: CASRTLVRESGANVLTF

V: TRBV13
size: -
J: TRBJ1-5
D: -
DNA: TGTGCCAGCAGCTCTTCAGGAAATCAGCCCCAGCATTTT
CDR3: CASSSSGNQPQHF

V: TRBV7-6
size: -
J: TRBJ1-3
D: -
DNA: TGTGCCAGCAGCTTAGCGCCGCTACCTGGAAACACCATATATTTT
CDR3: CASSLAPLPGNTIYF

V: TRBV14
size: once
J: TRBJ1-2
D: TRBD1
DNA: TGTGCCAGCAGCCAAGACAGGGGGACACCCAGCACCTTC
CDR3: CASSQDRGTPSTF

V: TRBV4-2
size: -
J: TRBJ1-2
D: -
DNA: TGTGCCAGCAGCCAAGAAGATGGGGCCCAAAGCCATGGCTACACCTTC
CDR3: CASSQEDGAQSHGYTF

V: TRBV5-6
size: -
J: TRBJ2-6
D: -
DNA: TGTGCCAGCAGCTTCGTAACGGGGGTCTCTGGGGCCAACGTCCTGACTTTC
CDR3: CASSFVTGVSGANVLTF

V: TRBV19
size: -
J: TRBJ2-2
D: -
DNA: TGTGCCAGTAGTATAGACCTGGAGGGGGAGCTGTTTTTT
CDR3: CASSIDLEGELFF

V: TRBV19
size: -
J: TRBJ1-1
D: TRBD1
DNA: TGTGCCAGTAGTACCCGGGACAGGGGGCTAGCTGAAGCTTTCTTT
CDR3: CASSTRDRGLAEAFF

V: TRBV20-1
size: -
J: TRBJ2-7
D: TRBD1
DNA: TGCAGTGGCCGGGACAGCTACGAGCAGTACTTC
CDR3: CSGRDSYEQYF

V: TRBV6-6
size: -
J: TRBJ2-1
D: TRBD1
DNA: TGTGCCAGCAGTTACTCAGGACAGGGGCATGAGCAGTTCTTC
CDR3: CASSYSGQGHEQFF

V: TRBV5-4
size: few
J: TRBJ1-1
D: -
DNA: TGTGCCAGCAGCTTGGACAGGCCCACTGAAGCTTTCTTT
CDR3: CASSLDRPTEAFF

V: TRBV12-5
size: -
J: TRBJ2-1
D: -
DNA: TGTGCTAGTGGTTCACAGGCAAATGAGCAGTTCTTC
CDR3: CASGSQANEQFF